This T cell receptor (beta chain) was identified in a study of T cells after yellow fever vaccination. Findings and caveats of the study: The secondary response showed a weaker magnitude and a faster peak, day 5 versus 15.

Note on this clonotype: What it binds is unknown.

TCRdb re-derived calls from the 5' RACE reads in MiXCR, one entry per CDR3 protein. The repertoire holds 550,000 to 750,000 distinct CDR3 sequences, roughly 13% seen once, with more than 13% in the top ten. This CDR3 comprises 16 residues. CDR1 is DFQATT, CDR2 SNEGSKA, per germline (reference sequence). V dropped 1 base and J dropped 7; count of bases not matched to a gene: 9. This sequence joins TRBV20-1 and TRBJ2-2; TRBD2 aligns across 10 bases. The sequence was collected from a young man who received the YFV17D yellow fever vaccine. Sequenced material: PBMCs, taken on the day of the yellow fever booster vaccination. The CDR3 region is CSARASASGSFGELFF. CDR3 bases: TGCAGTGCTAGAGCTTCGGCTAGCGGGAGTTTCGGGGAGCTGTTTTTT.